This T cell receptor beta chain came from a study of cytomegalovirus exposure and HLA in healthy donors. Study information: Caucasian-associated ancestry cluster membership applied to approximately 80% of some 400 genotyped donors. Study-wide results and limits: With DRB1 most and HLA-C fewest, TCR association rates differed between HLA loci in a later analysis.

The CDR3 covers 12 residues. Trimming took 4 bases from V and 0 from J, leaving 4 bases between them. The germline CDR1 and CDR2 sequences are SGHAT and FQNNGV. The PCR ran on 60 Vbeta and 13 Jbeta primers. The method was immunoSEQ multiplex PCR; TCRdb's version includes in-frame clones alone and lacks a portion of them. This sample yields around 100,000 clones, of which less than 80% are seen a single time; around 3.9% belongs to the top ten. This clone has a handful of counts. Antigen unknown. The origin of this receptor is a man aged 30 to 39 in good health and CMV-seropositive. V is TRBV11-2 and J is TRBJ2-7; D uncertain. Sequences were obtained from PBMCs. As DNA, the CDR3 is TGTGCCAGCAGCTCCATCTCCTACGAGCAGTACTTC. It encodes CASSSISYEQYF.